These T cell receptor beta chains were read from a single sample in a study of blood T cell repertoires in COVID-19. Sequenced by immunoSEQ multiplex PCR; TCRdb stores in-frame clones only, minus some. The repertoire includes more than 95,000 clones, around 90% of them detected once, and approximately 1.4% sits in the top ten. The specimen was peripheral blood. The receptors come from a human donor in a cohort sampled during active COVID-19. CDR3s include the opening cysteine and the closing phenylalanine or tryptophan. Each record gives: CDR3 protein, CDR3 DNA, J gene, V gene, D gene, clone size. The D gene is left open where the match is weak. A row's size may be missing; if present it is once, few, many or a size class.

CDR3aa: CASSLQTGGNSPLHF
CDR3nt: TGTGCCAGCAGCCTACAGACAGGGGGTAATTCACCCCTCCACTTT
j_gene: TRBJ1-6
v_gene: TRBV7-2
d_gene: TRBD1
abundance: NA

CDR3aa: CASEGQGNRTQYF
CDR3nt: TGTGCCAGCGAGGGACAGGGAAACCGTACGCAGTATTTT
j_gene: TRBJ2-3
v_gene: TRBV27
d_gene: TRBD1
abundance: NA

CDR3aa: CASLGSSYQETQYF
CDR3nt: TGTGCCTCACTGGGCTCCTCGTACCAAGAGACCCAGTACTTC
j_gene: TRBJ2-5
v_gene: TRBV6-6
d_gene: NA
abundance: NA

CDR3aa: CASSAGQGPGNTIYF
CDR3nt: TGTGCCAGCAGTGCGGGACAGGGACCTGGAAACACCATATATTTT
j_gene: TRBJ1-3
v_gene: TRBV6-4
d_gene: TRBD1
abundance: NA

CDR3aa: CASSLTGPNTEAFF
CDR3nt: TGTGCCAGCAGTTTGACAGGGCCTAACACTGAAGCTTTCTTT
j_gene: TRBJ1-1
v_gene: TRBV6-5
d_gene: TRBD1
abundance: NA

CDR3aa: CASSEGQGEEKLFF
CDR3nt: TGCGCCAGCAGCGAAGGACAGGGAGAAGAAAAACTGTTTTTT
j_gene: TRBJ1-4
v_gene: TRBV4-1
d_gene: TRBD1
abundance: NA

CDR3aa: CASRQGIQETQYF
CDR3nt: TGTGCCAGCAGACAGGGGATCCAAGAGACCCAGTACTTC
j_gene: TRBJ2-5
v_gene: TRBV5-6
d_gene: TRBD1
abundance: NA

CDR3aa: CASSEAVTTGSYEQYF
CDR3nt: TGTGCCAGCAGTGAAGCGGTCACGACAGGGTCCTACGAGCAGTACTTC
j_gene: TRBJ2-7
v_gene: TRBV2
d_gene: TRBD1
abundance: once

CDR3aa: CASSESGIYGYTF
CDR3nt: TGTGCCAGCAGTGAATCAGGGATCTATGGCTACACCTTC
j_gene: TRBJ1-2
v_gene: TRBV6-1
d_gene: NA
abundance: NA

CDR3aa: CASSPTGYYGYTF
CDR3nt: TGCGCCAGCAGCCCTACAGGGTACTATGGCTACACCTTC
j_gene: TRBJ1-2
v_gene: TRBV5-1
d_gene: NA
abundance: NA

CDR3aa: CASSQRQANQPQHF
CDR3nt: TGTGCCAGCAGCCAGAGACAAGCCAATCAGCCCCAGCATTTT
j_gene: TRBJ1-5
v_gene: TRBV3-1/TRBV3-2
d_gene: NA
abundance: NA

CDR3aa: CASSSGNSYEQYF
CDR3nt: TGTGCCAGCTCATCAGGGAACTCCTACGAGCAGTACTTC
j_gene: TRBJ2-7
v_gene: TRBV18
d_gene: NA
abundance: NA

CDR3aa: CASSQGHNYNSPLHF
CDR3nt: TGCGCCAGCAGCCAAGGACATAACTATAATTCACCCCTCCACTTT
j_gene: TRBJ1-6
v_gene: TRBV4-1
d_gene: NA
abundance: NA

CDR3aa: CASSEEGYNEKLFF
CDR3nt: TGTGCCAGCAGTGAGGAGGGATATAATGAAAAACTGTTTTTT
j_gene: TRBJ1-4
v_gene: TRBV2
d_gene: NA
abundance: NA

CDR3aa: CASSFPTETMNTEAFF
CDR3nt: TGCGCCAGCAGCTTTCCGACGGAAACTATGAACACTGAAGCTTTCTTT
j_gene: TRBJ1-1
v_gene: TRBV5-1
d_gene: NA
abundance: NA

CDR3aa: CASSQDRLAGGPSEQFF
CDR3nt: TGCGCCAGCAGCCAAGATAGACTAGCGGGAGGGCCGAGTGAGCAGTTCTTC
j_gene: TRBJ2-1
v_gene: TRBV4-1
d_gene: TRBD2
abundance: NA

CDR3aa: CASSPREGRYTEAFF
CDR3nt: TGTGCCAGCAGCCCCCGGGAGGGTCGGTACACTGAAGCTTTCTTT
j_gene: TRBJ1-1
v_gene: TRBV5-8
d_gene: NA
abundance: NA

CDR3aa: CASSPPGTPEQYF
CDR3nt: TGTGCCAGCTCACCACCAGGGACACCCGAGCAGTACTTC
j_gene: TRBJ2-7
v_gene: TRBV18
d_gene: NA
abundance: NA

CDR3aa: CASSLRPSPETQYF
CDR3nt: TGTGCCAGCAGCCTCAGGCCCTCACCAGAGACCCAGTACTTC
j_gene: TRBJ2-5
v_gene: TRBV11-2
d_gene: NA
abundance: NA

CDR3aa: CASRRGQGFYEQYF
CDR3nt: TGTGCCAGCAGAAGAGGACAGGGTTTCTACGAGCAGTACTTC
j_gene: TRBJ2-7
v_gene: TRBV6-5
d_gene: TRBD1
abundance: NA

CDR3aa: CASSQASSDEQYF
CDR3nt: TGCGCCAGCAGCCAAGCTTCTAGCGACGAGCAGTACTTC
j_gene: TRBJ2-7
v_gene: TRBV4-1
d_gene: NA
abundance: NA

CDR3aa: CATSQWDSGVPETQYF
CDR3nt: TGTGCCACCAGCCAATGGGATAGCGGGGTGCCTGAGACCCAGTACTTC
j_gene: TRBJ2-5
v_gene: TRBV15
d_gene: TRBD2
abundance: NA

CDR3aa: CASSLLSGGPVYEQYF
CDR3nt: TGTGCCAGCAGCTTACTTAGCGGGGGGCCGGTATACGAGCAGTACTTC
j_gene: TRBJ2-7
v_gene: TRBV11-2
d_gene: TRBD2
abundance: once

CDR3aa: CASSMGLRQGYEKLFF
CDR3nt: TGTGCCAGTAGTATGGGGTTAAGACAGGGGTATGAAAAACTGTTTTTT
j_gene: TRBJ1-4
v_gene: TRBV19
d_gene: TRBD1
abundance: NA

CDR3aa: CASSRGQGSSYEQYF
CDR3nt: TGTGCCAGCAGCCGCGGACAGGGGTCCTCCTACGAGCAGTACTTC
j_gene: TRBJ2-7
v_gene: TRBV7-9
d_gene: TRBD1
abundance: NA

CDR3aa: CASTEGQGDTQYF
CDR3nt: TGCGCCAGCACCGAGGGACAGGGGGATACGCAGTATTTT
j_gene: TRBJ2-3
v_gene: TRBV5-1
d_gene: TRBD1
abundance: NA

CDR3aa: CASSQDWAEGISQPQHF
CDR3nt: TGTGCCAGCAGCCAAGATTGGGCGGAGGGCATCAGTCAGCCCCAGCATTTT
j_gene: TRBJ1-5
v_gene: TRBV4-2
d_gene: NA
abundance: NA

CDR3aa: CASSLQKDRAETQYF
CDR3nt: TGTGCCAGCAGCTTGCAAAAGGACAGGGCGGAGACCCAGTACTTC
j_gene: TRBJ2-5
v_gene: TRBV7-2
d_gene: TRBD1
abundance: NA

CDR3aa: CASRLAGHQETQYF
CDR3nt: TGTGCCAGCAGGTTAGCGGGCCACCAAGAGACCCAGTACTTC
j_gene: TRBJ2-5
v_gene: TRBV7-9
d_gene: TRBD2
abundance: NA

CDR3aa: CASSPPGITDTQYF
CDR3nt: TGTGCCAGCAGCCCACCGGGAATCACAGATACGCAGTATTTT
j_gene: TRBJ2-3
v_gene: TRBV6-5
d_gene: NA
abundance: NA

CDR3aa: CAWSVVGLSNTEAFF
CDR3nt: TGTGCCTGGAGTGTAGTGGGACTCTCGAACACTGAAGCTTTCTTT
j_gene: TRBJ1-1
v_gene: TRBV30
d_gene: NA
abundance: few

CDR3aa: CASSLRGLDNEQFF
CDR3nt: TGCGCCAGCAGCTTGAGGGGTCTTGACAATGAGCAGTTCTTC
j_gene: TRBJ2-1
v_gene: TRBV5-1
d_gene: NA
abundance: NA

CDR3aa: CASSLPGQGMGEKLFF
CDR3nt: TGTGCCAGCAGCTTACCCGGACAGGGGATGGGTGAAAAACTGTTTTTT
j_gene: TRBJ1-4
v_gene: TRBV7-6
d_gene: TRBD1
abundance: few

CDR3aa: CASRSGQGELNYGYTF
CDR3nt: TGCGCCAGCAGGAGCGGACAGGGAGAACTGAACTATGGCTACACCTTC
j_gene: TRBJ1-2
v_gene: TRBV5-1
d_gene: TRBD1
abundance: NA

CDR3aa: CASSEGTGRNQPQHF
CDR3nt: TGTGCCAGCAGTGAGGGGACAGGTCGCAATCAGCCCCAGCATTTT
j_gene: TRBJ1-5
v_gene: TRBV2
d_gene: TRBD1
abundance: NA

CDR3aa: CASSSQSAGTGELFF
CDR3nt: TGCGCCAGCAGCTCACAGAGTGCGGGCACCGGGGAGCTGTTTTTT
j_gene: TRBJ2-2
v_gene: TRBV5-1
d_gene: NA
abundance: NA

CDR3aa: CASSADRVGTQYF
CDR3nt: TGCGCCAGCAGTGCGGACAGGGTGGGGACCCAGTACTTC
j_gene: TRBJ2-5
v_gene: TRBV10-1
d_gene: TRBD1
abundance: once

CDR3aa: CASGSPSRGNTEAFF
CDR3nt: TGTGCTAGTGGTTCCCCAAGTCGGGGGAACACTGAAGCTTTCTTT
j_gene: TRBJ1-1
v_gene: TRBV12-5
d_gene: NA
abundance: few

CDR3aa: CASSLALAGVDTQYF
CDR3nt: TGTGCCAGCAGTTTAGCTTTAGCGGGGGTAGATACGCAGTATTTT
j_gene: TRBJ2-3
v_gene: TRBV27
d_gene: TRBD2
abundance: NA

CDR3aa: CASSTAGLAVLNYEQYF
CDR3nt: TGTGCCAGCAGCACAGCGGGACTAGCGGTACTAAACTACGAGCAGTACTTC
j_gene: TRBJ2-7
v_gene: TRBV21-1
d_gene: NA
abundance: NA

CDR3aa: CASSIVAASNQPQHF
CDR3nt: TGTGCCAGTAGTATAGTGGCGGCGAGCAATCAGCCCCAGCATTTT
j_gene: TRBJ1-5
v_gene: TRBV19
d_gene: NA
abundance: NA

CDR3aa: CASSEGQGNSPLHF
CDR3nt: TGTGCCAGCAGCGAGGGACAGGGGAATTCACCCCTCCACTTT
j_gene: TRBJ1-6
v_gene: TRBV6-5
d_gene: TRBD1
abundance: NA

CDR3aa: CASSQLGEGGNTGELFF
CDR3nt: TGCGCCAGCAGCCAGCTTGGGGAGGGGGGTAACACCGGGGAGCTGTTTTTT
j_gene: TRBJ2-2
v_gene: TRBV4-1
d_gene: NA
abundance: NA

CDR3aa: CASSHFTGGYNEQFF
CDR3nt: TGTGCCAGCAGTCACTTCACGGGGGGCTACAATGAGCAGTTCTTC
j_gene: TRBJ2-1
v_gene: TRBV6-6
d_gene: TRBD2
abundance: NA

CDR3aa: CATRQGSEQYF
CDR3nt: TGTGCCACCCGACAGGGCTCCGAGCAGTACTTC
j_gene: TRBJ2-7
v_gene: TRBV10-3
d_gene: TRBD1
abundance: NA

CDR3aa: CASSDRASTEAFF
CDR3nt: TGTGCCAGTAGTGACAGGGCCAGCACTGAAGCTTTCTTT
j_gene: TRBJ1-1
v_gene: TRBV19
d_gene: TRBD1
abundance: NA

CDR3aa: CAINRDFAYEQYF
CDR3nt: TGTGCCATAAACCGGGACTTCGCCTACGAGCAGTACTTC
j_gene: TRBJ2-7
v_gene: TRBV2
d_gene: NA
abundance: NA

CDR3aa: CASLRPQNQPQHF
CDR3nt: TGTGCCAGTCTGAGGCCTCAAAATCAGCCCCAGCATTTT
j_gene: TRBJ1-5
v_gene: TRBV12-3/TRBV12-4
d_gene: NA
abundance: NA

CDR3aa: CASSSSSGGASYEQYF
CDR3nt: TGTGCCAGCAGCTCCTCGTCCGGGGGGGCCTCCTACGAGCAGTACTTC
j_gene: TRBJ2-7
v_gene: TRBV11-3
d_gene: TRBD2
abundance: NA

CDR3aa: CASSLDPGSTGELFF
CDR3nt: TGCGCCAGCAGCTTGGACCCAGGGTCCACCGGGGAGCTGTTTTTT
j_gene: TRBJ2-2
v_gene: TRBV5-1
d_gene: NA
abundance: once